The 24 T cell receptor beta chains below come from one sample, sequenced in a study of brain metastases from non-small cell lung cancer. TCRdb keeps only in-frame clones here, not all; method: immunoSEQ multiplex PCR. The table shows around 500 clones, with approximately 86% occurring only once. Sequences were obtained from tumor-adjacent normal tissue. These receptors were collected from a donor at least 40 years old with non-small cell lung cancer.

The chain employs TRBV5-6 and TRBJ2-7; D is uncertain. The CDR3 sequence is 13 residues long. Germline CDR1 reads SGHDT; CDR2 reads YYEEEE. Trimming removed 4 bases at V and 3 bases at J, with 11 bases between. CDR3: CASSTVEVYEQYF. The CDR3 region has the DNA TGTGCCAGCAGCACGGTAGAGGTCTACGAGCAGTACTTC.

The chain employs TRBV5-1 and TRBJ2-5; D gene unclear. Germline-derived CDR1 and CDR2 are SGHRS and YFSETQ. V lost 4 bases, J lost 1 base, and 8 bases lay in between. There are 13 residues in the CDR3. The CDR3 sequence is CASSDLLQETQYF. CDR3 DNA: TGCGCCAGCAGCGATTTGCTCCAAGAGACCCAGTACTTC. The full variable domain, with the rest looked up from reference TRBV5-1 and TRBJ2-5, is KAGVTQTPRYLIKTRGQQVTLSCSPISGHRSVSWYQQTPGQGLQFLFEYFSETQRNKGNFPGRFSGRQFSNSRSEMNVSTLELGDSALYLCASSDLLQETQYFGPGTRLLVL.

With regard to this clone: The germline gene is not matched at one end of the junction; a read error may be the cause. The V gene is TRBV10-2, the J gene TRBJ1-2, with D maybe TRBD1 (5 bases). From germline, CDR1 is WSHSY and CDR2 SAAADI. CDR3 length: 13 residues. The CDR3 is CASSETAAYGYTF. The CDR3 DNA follows: TGCGCCAGTAGTGAGACAGCAGCCTATGGCTACACCTTC.

The chain combines TRBV5-1 with TRBJ2-1, with D perhaps matching TRBD2 (6 bases). CDR3 length: 15 residues. Germline V gene sequence: CDR1 SGHRS, CDR2 YFSETQ. V was trimmed by 3 bases and J by 2 bases, leaving 12 bases between them. The CDR3 sequence: CASSYSGVTYNEQFF. The CDR3 DNA follows: TGCGCCAGCAGCTATTCGGGGGTGACCTACAATGAGCAGTTCTTC.

The V gene is TRBV7-9, the J gene TRBJ1-3, with 12 bases that match TRBD1. Per germline, CDR1 SEHNR and CDR2 FQNEAQ (reference sequence). This CDR3 is 16 amino acids long. V gave up 6 bases and J gave up 4 bases; unmatched junction bases: 7. The CDR3 is CASSKGQGAGGNTIYF. In DNA, the CDR3 is TGTGCCAGCAGTAAGGGACAGGGGGCAGGAGGAAACACCATATATTTT. The whole variable domain, filled in from reference TRBV7-9 and TRBJ1-3, reads DTGVSQNPRHKITKRGQNVTFRCDPISEHNRLYWYRQTLGQGPEFLTYFQNEAQLEKSRLLSDRFSAERPKGSFSTLEIQRTEQGDSAMYLCASSKGQGAGGNTIYFGEGSWLTVV.

The chain links TRBV7-9 to TRBJ1-4; perhaps TRBD1 as D (6 bases). Per germline, CDR1 SEHNR and CDR2 FQNEAQ (reference sequence). The length of the CDR3 is 14 residues. V was trimmed by 5 bases and J by 5 bases, leaving 12 bases between them. The CDR3 DNA follows: TGTGCCAGCAGCCGGATAGGGGGAAATGAAAAACTGTTTTTT. Encoded protein: CASSRIGGNEKLFF.

The rearrangement links TRBV4-3 to TRBJ1-4; 8 nucleotides line up with TRBD1. Germline assignment: CDR1 LGHNA and CDR2 YSLEER. CDR3 length: 16 amino acids. J gave up 8 bases and V 1 base, and 9 bases lay outside the gene matches. CDR3 residues: CASSQGDRGSSEKLFF. The CDR3 nucleotides read TGCGCCAGCAGCCAAGGAGACAGGGGTTCTAGCGAAAAACTGTTTTTT.

The V and J genes are TRBV29-1 and TRBJ1-1; D might be TRBD1 (5 bases). The CDR3 is made up of 14 amino acids. Per germline, CDR1 SQVTM and CDR2 ANQGSEA. Trimming took off 4 bases at V and 0 bases at J, with 12 bases between the two ends. CDR3 amino acids: CSVGRQTVNTEAFF. As DNA, the CDR3 is TGCAGCGTTGGTAGACAGACGGTGAACACTGAAGCTTTCTTT.

V usage is TRBV7-9 and J usage is TRBJ2-3; weak D call: TRBD1 (7 bases). The CDR3 is 15 residues long. CDR1 and CDR2 from the germline V gene are SEHNR and FQNEAQ (reference sequence). The germline V and J ends were trimmed by 5 bases and 6 bases, with 18 bases remaining between them. The chain's CDR3 is CASSPRQGTSDTQYF. Written as DNA, the CDR3 is TGTGCCAGCAGCCCCCGACAGGGTACTAGCGATACGCAGTATTTT.

This chain links TRBV27 with TRBJ1-5; no firm D call. The germline V and J ends were trimmed by 8 bases and 0 bases, with 11 bases remaining between them. CDR3 length: 14 amino acids. Germline V gives CDR1 MNHEY, CDR2 SMNVEV (reference sequence). CDR3 in DNA: TGTGCCAGCGGTACTCAGAATAGCAATCAGCCCCAGCATTTT. Its protein product is CASGTQNSNQPQHF.

With regard to this clone: Other nucleotide sequences from this sample produce the same CDR3. The chain joins TRBV28 to TRBJ2-1; D gene uncertain. CDR3 length equals 16 residues. V was cut by 2 bases and J by 3 bases, with 14 bases left in between. Germline-derived CDR1 and CDR2 are MDHEN and SYDVKM. The CDR3 protein is CASSLPMEGGYNEQFF. CDR3 bases: TGTGCCAGCAGTTTACCTATGGAAGGTGGCTACAATGAGCAGTTCTTC.

This clone has more than one count but fewer than ten. This chain uses TRBV4-1 with TRBJ2-3; no firm D call. Germline CDR1 reads MGHRA; CDR2 reads YSYEKL. V lost 4 bases and J lost 1, with 9 bases in between. The CDR3 sequence is 14 residues long. The chain's CDR3 is CASSLLVGTDTQYF. CDR3 DNA: TGCGCCAGCAGCCTATTAGTCGGCACAGATACGCAGTATTTT.

The rearrangement uses TRBV28 and TRBJ2-7, with D possibly being TRBD2 (6 bases). Trimming removed 5 bases from V and 3 bases from J, with 26 bases in between. This CDR3 comprises 18 residues. Germline V CDR1 and CDR2: MDHEN, SYDVKM. The CDR3 sequence is CASSPPPGLRPISYEQYF. In DNA, the CDR3 is TGTGCCAGCAGTCCACCCCCAGGACTAAGACCGATCAGCTACGAGCAGTACTTC.

This chain uses TRBV5-5 with TRBJ1-5; 7 bases agree with TRBD1. Germline-derived CDR1 and CDR2 are SGHKS and YYEKEE (reference sequence). The CDR3 is made up of 13 amino acids. The V and J ends lost 4 bases and 9 bases, in that order; junction bases with no gene match: 7. The CDR3 region has the DNA TGTGCCAGCAGCGGCACAGGGGATGGGCCCCAGCATTTT. It translates to CASSGTGDGPQHF. The complete variable domain, with remaining parts taken from reference TRBV5-5 and TRBJ1-5, reads DAGVTQSPTHLIKTRGQQVTLRCSPISGHKSVSWYQQVLGQGPQFIFQYYEKEERGRGNFPDRFSARQFPNYSSELNVNALLLGDSALYLCASSGTGDGPQHFGDGTRLSIL.

In its sample, this clone was seen once. This sequence joins TRBV5-5 and TRBJ2-7; 8 bases agree with TRBD1. Germline V lookup: CDR1 SGHKS, CDR2 YYEKEE (reference sequence). Trimming at V came to 0 bases and at J to 4 bases, leaving 9 bases not matched to a gene. This CDR3 region has 16 residues. The CDR3 DNA reads TGTGCCAGCAGCTTGGGATTCGAGACAGGGGTTTACGAGCAGTACTTC. Protein sequence: CASSLGFETGVYEQYF. Drawing the rest from reference TRBV5-5 and TRBJ2-7, the complete variable domain is DAGVTQSPTHLIKTRGQQVTLRCSPISGHKSVSWYQQVLGQGPQFIFQYYEKEERGRGNFPDRFSARQFPNYSSELNVNALLLGDSALYLCASSLGFETGVYEQYFGPGTRLTVT.

V is TRBV14 and J is TRBJ1-3; TRBD1 is a possible D gene (5 bases). Looked up from germline, CDR1 is SGHDN and CDR2 is FVKESK. The length of the CDR3 is 16 residues. Trimming cost V 4 bases and J 0 bases, with 13 bases left between them. The CDR3 sequence is CASSPRRALSGNTIYF. As DNA, the CDR3 is TGTGCCAGCAGCCCCCGCAGGGCCCTCTCTGGAAACACCATATATTTT.

The chain combines TRBV4-1 with TRBJ2-3; 7 bases map to TRBD1. The CDR3 has 17 amino acids. Losses at the gene ends were 0 bases for V and 2 bases for J; bases not matched to a gene: 8. CDR1 is MGHRA, CDR2 YSYEKL, per germline. CDR3 protein: CASSQDGRQGPTDTQYF. The CDR3 DNA is TGCGCCAGCAGCCAAGATGGGAGACAGGGCCCCACAGATACGCAGTATTTT.

CDR3 DNA sequence: TGTGCCAGCAGCCAAGTTGCCGGGACAGGAGGATACGAGCAGTACTTC. This codes for CASSQVAGTGGYEQYF. This chain links TRBV4-2 with TRBJ2-7; 8 bases fit TRBD1. The V gene's germline CDR1 is LGHNA and CDR2 YNFKEQ. The CDR3 sequence is 16 residues long. V lost 1 base and J lost 4; bases outside the gene matches: 9.

Only a few counts were recorded for this clone. The chain recombines TRBV21-1 with TRBJ2-2. TRBV21-1 is annotated as a pseudogene. The CDR3 is made up of 23 amino acids. This chain's CDR3 is CASSKVVACWRTITRANTGELFF. The CDR3 bases are TGTGCCAGCAGCAAAGTAGTGGCATGCTGGAGGACAATTACGCGCGCGAACACCGGGGAGCTGTTTTTT.

In this sample, this clone turned up a few times. The rearrangement links TRBV7-8 to TRBJ1-1; 8 nucleotides match TRBD1. CDR3 length: 13 residues. V shed 2 bases, J shed 4 bases, and the junction held 0 bases outside the gene matches. CDR1 is SGHVS and CDR2 is FQNEAQ in the germline V gene. Here the CDR3 reads CASSLTGGTEAFF. CDR3 coding DNA: TGTGCCAGCAGCTTAACAGGGGGCACTGAAGCTTTCTTT.

This chain uses TRBV3-1 (or the pseudogene TRBV3-2) with TRBJ2-3; D not resolved. Germline V gene lookup returns CDR1 LGHDT and CDR2 YNNKEL (reference sequence). The CDR3 sequence is 12 residues long. The V end lost 3 bases, the J end lost 4 bases, and 5 bases lay between the germline ends. The CDR3 loop is CASSQPPDTQYF. CDR3 DNA sequence: TGTGCCAGCAGCCAGCCCCCAGATACGCAGTATTTT.

The V and J genes are TRBV30 and TRBJ1-2; tentative D call: TRBD1 (5 bases). The CDR3 sequence is 12 residues long. In germline, CDR1 is GTSNPN, CDR2 SVGIG (reference sequence). Deletions cut 2 bases from V and 6 bases from J, with 10 bases between. CDR3 in DNA: TGTGCCTGGAGTTTCGGGGCAAATGGCTACACCTTC. The encoded protein is CAWSFGANGYTF.

V and J are TRBV2 and TRBJ2-2, with 10 bases that match TRBD1. The CDR3 is 15 amino acids. Trimming at V came to 5 bases and at J to 7 bases, leaving 7 bases not matched to a gene. Germline V gene sequence: CDR1 SNHLY, CDR2 FYNNEI. CDR3 in DNA: TGTGCCAGCAGTATTCGACAGGGGGCCGTCGGGGAGCTGTTTTTT. It codes for CASSIRQGAVGELFF.

The chain has TRBV19 and TRBJ2-5; no firm D call. The germline CDR1 and CDR2 sequences are LNHDA and SQIVND (reference sequence). This CDR3 region has 11 residues. Between the trimmed V and J ends, which lost 6 bases and 9 bases, there was a span of 11 bases. Here the CDR3 reads CASRSFEAQYF. The CDR3 DNA reads as TGTGCCAGTAGGTCGTTTGAGGCCCAGTACTTC.